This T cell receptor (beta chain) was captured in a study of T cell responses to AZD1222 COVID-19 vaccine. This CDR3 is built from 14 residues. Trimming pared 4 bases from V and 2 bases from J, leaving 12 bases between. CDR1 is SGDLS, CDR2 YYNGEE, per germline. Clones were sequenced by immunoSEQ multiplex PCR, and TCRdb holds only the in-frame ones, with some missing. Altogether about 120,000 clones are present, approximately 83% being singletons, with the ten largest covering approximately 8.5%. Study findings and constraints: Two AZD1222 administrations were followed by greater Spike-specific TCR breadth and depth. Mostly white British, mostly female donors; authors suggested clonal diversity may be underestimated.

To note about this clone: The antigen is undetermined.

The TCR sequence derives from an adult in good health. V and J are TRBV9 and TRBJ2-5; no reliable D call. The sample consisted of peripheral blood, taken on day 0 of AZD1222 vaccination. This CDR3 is CASSPRPLQETQYF. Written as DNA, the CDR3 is TGTGCCAGCAGCCCTCGGCCCCTACAAGAGACCCAGTACTTC.